The sequence of this T cell receptor (beta chain) was determined in a study of blood T cell repertoires in COVID-19. Study background: Italy, Spain and the United States were the sources of the convalescent and acute COVID-19 samples.

The CDR3 is 14 residues long. Germline CDR1 reads ENHRY; CDR2 reads SYGVKD. V was trimmed by 5 bases and J by 1 base, leaving 9 bases between them. In the original analysis: Reference gene primer amplification in the assay estimated nucleated cell counts. Measured with immunoSEQ multiplex PCR; TCRdb has only the in-frame clones, and not every one. That table supplies the V and J calls and clone size; D and trimming were determined from the DNA. The sample shows approximately 480,000 clones, roughly 87% of them seen only once. One Seattle source followed patients from active infection through their disease course.

This sequence joins TRBV10-3 and TRBJ1-5, with D perhaps matching TRBD1 (6 bases). This TCR was sampled from a man between 18 and 35 years old with COVID-19, enrolled during active disease. Sample: peripheral blood. The CDR3 bases are TGTGCCATCAGTTCAGGGGTGAGCAATCAGCCCCAGCATTTT. It is translated as CAISSGVSNQPQHF.